These T cell receptor beta chains were read from a single sample in a study of neoadjuvant anti-PD-1 for oral cavity cancer. Assay used: immunoSEQ multiplex PCR; TCRdb lists only in-frame clones, some missing. This sample has about 15,000 clones; under 40% occur once, and the top ten carry 39%. The sequencing used tumor tissue, collected after nivolumab (anti-PD-1) treatment. These receptors were obtained from a person aged 35-79 years with oral cavity squamous cell carcinoma. Both conserved end residues are part of each CDR3. A D gene is named only where the DNA matches it firmly. Clone size is not always given. Where it is, it says once, few, many or a class for expanded clones.

clone size: few; D gene: TRBD1; CDR3 length: 15; J gene: TRBJ1-1; V gene: TRBV10-2; CDR3 DNA: TGCGCCAGCAGTGCTGAATCCGGGACAGCTACTGAAGCTTTCTTT; CDR3 protein: CASSAESGTATEAFF
clone size: few; D gene: TRBD1; CDR3 length: 14; J gene: TRBJ1-2; V gene: TRBV19; CDR3 DNA: TGTGCCAGTAGTATAGGGGGACAGACCTATGGCTACACCTTC; CDR3 protein: CASSIGGQTYGYTF
clone size: many; D gene: NA; CDR3 length: 13; J gene: TRBJ2-7; V gene: TRBV19; CDR3 DNA: TGTGCCAGTAGTAAGGAGAGGGCCTACGAGCAGTACTTC; CDR3 protein: CASSKERAYEQYF
clone size: NA; D gene: NA; CDR3 length: 13; J gene: TRBJ1-1; V gene: TRBV7-2; CDR3 DNA: TGTGCCAGCAGCTGGGCGGGGCACACTGAAGCTTTCTTT; CDR3 protein: CASSWAGHTEAFF
clone size: NA; D gene: NA; CDR3 length: 17; J gene: TRBJ2-6; V gene: TRBV11-1; CDR3 DNA: TGTGCCAGCAGCTTAGCTACAGGATCCCTGGAGGCCAACGTCCTGACTTTC; CDR3 protein: CASSLATGSLEANVLTF
clone size: NA; D gene: NA; CDR3 length: 14; J gene: TRBJ2-5; V gene: TRBV7-8; CDR3 DNA: TGTGCCAGCAGCTTAGTGGGATCGGAAGAGACCCAGTACTTC; CDR3 protein: CASSLVGSEETQYF
clone size: NA; D gene: TRBD2; CDR3 length: 13; J gene: TRBJ2-5; V gene: TRBV27; CDR3 DNA: TGTGCCAGCAGTTTACCCGGGGGGGAGACCCAGTACTTC; CDR3 protein: CASSLPGGETQYF
clone size: NA; D gene: NA; CDR3 length: 13; J gene: TRBJ1-1; V gene: TRBV11-2; CDR3 DNA: TGTGCCAGCAGCTTAATCGAGTCGGGGGAAGCTTTCTTT; CDR3 protein: CASSLIESGEAFF
clone size: few; D gene: NA; CDR3 length: 15; J gene: TRBJ1-2; V gene: TRBV10-3; CDR3 DNA: TGTGCCATCAGTGAGTCTTTCGGGACACTTTATGGCTACACCTTC; CDR3 protein: CAISESFGTLYGYTF
clone size: NA; D gene: NA; CDR3 length: 13; J gene: TRBJ1-3; V gene: TRBV5-6; CDR3 DNA: TGTGCCAGCAGCTTGAGGGGAGGGCACACCATATATTTT; CDR3 protein: CASSLRGGHTIYF
clone size: NA; D gene: NA; CDR3 length: 12; J gene: TRBJ1-1; V gene: TRBV10-1; CDR3 DNA: TGCGCCAGCAGTTTTGCCGGGAGTGAAGCTTTCTTT; CDR3 protein: CASSFAGSEAFF